This TCR beta chain was recovered during a study of CD8+ T cells in alopecia areata. Overall study context: The drug, oral tofacitinib, was given to treated patients at 5 to 10 mg twice daily.

This clone occurred many times. It was from PBMCs that CD4+ and CD8+ T cells were sorted. Sequencing templates came from extracted RNA that was reverse transcribed into cDNA. Generated by immunoSEQ multiplex PCR, the TCRdb table keeps only in-frame clones and is missing some. This sample has about 180,000 clones, with roughly 65% found just once. The CDR3 runs 15 residues. J was trimmed by 8 bases and V by 1 base; bases with no gene match: 6. The germline V gene has CDR1 LGHNA and CDR2 YSLEER. The sample consisted of CD4+ T cells sorted from blood, taken at week 0. This sequence joins TRBV4-3 and TRBJ2-4; 9 nucleotides align to TRBD2. This TCR was recovered from a human donor with alopecia areata. The CDR3 sequence is CASSQVGSGGYIQYF. The CDR3 DNA is TGCGCCAGCAGCCAAGTGGGTAGCGGGGGATACATTCAGTACTTC.